The 9 T cell receptor beta chains presented below share a single source sample, sequenced in a study of T-cell reconstitution after alpha-beta-depleted transplantation in children. TCRbeta library construction was performed incorporating unique molecular identifiers. TCRdb processed the PCR reads anew with MiXCR; each CDR3 protein has one entry. The data contain roughly 200,000 distinct CDR3 sequences, about 6.4% of them singletons. The source material was PBMCs from the stem cell graft donor, sampled from the stem cell graft. The receptors here all came from a human donor who donated a stem cell graft to a child with Wiskott-Aldrich syndrome.

This clonotype has at least ten counts. This rearrangement joins TRBV6-5 to TRBJ2-3, with 9 bases lining up with TRBD1. Germline CDR1 and CDR2: MNHEY and SVGAGI. CDR3 length equals 18 residues. V shed 4 bases and J 0 bases; nucleotides not matched to a gene: 11. CDR3 region: CASSSPGQGYSSTDTQYF. DNA of the CDR3: TGTGCCAGCAGTTCCCCGGGACAGGGATATTCTAGCACAGATACGCAGTATTTT.

This clonotype was detected many times. V is TRBV29-1 and J is TRBJ2-5, with 11 bases matching TRBD2. The CDR3 is 15 residues long. Germline V gene lookup returns CDR1 SQVTM and CDR2 ANQGSEA. Trimming took 6 bases from V and 5 from J; bases not matched to a gene: 11. The CDR3 sequence: CSVSKGLAGPETQYF. CDR3 coding DNA: TGCAGCGTGTCAAAAGGACTAGCGGGTCCGGAGACCCAGTACTTC. The full variable domain, its missing parts supplied by reference TRBV29-1 and TRBJ2-5, is SAVISQKPSRDICQRGTSLTIQCQVDSQVTMMFWYRQQPGQSLTLIATANQGSEATYESGFVIDKFPISRPNLTFSTLTVSNMSPEDSSIYLCSVSKGLAGPETQYFGPGTRLLVL.

With regard to this clonotype: This may come from a read error, since a much larger clone is one base off. The chain employs TRBV10-2 and TRBJ2-1; 11 bases fit TRBD2. The germline CDR1 and CDR2 sequences are WSHSY and SAAADI. The CDR3 covers 13 residues. V shed 7 bases, J shed 8 bases, and the junction held 4 bases outside the gene matches. CDR3 coding DNA: TGCGCCAGCAAACTAGCGGGGGACTATGAGCAGTTCTTC. This gives the protein CASKLAGDYEQFF.

In this sample, this clonotype turned up many times. The CDR3 here is CASSSTVYRNLSYNEQFF. The CDR3 DNA reads TGTGCCAGCAGCTCCACGGTCTACAGGAACCTCTCCTACAATGAGCAGTTCTTC. V and J are TRBV11-1 and TRBJ2-1, with D perhaps matching TRBD1 (5 bases). This CDR3 comprises 18 residues. Trimming shortened V by 4 bases and J by 0 bases, and 19 bases separated the two germline ends. Germline V gene sequence: CDR1 SGHAT, CDR2 FQDESV (reference sequence).

This sequence joins TRBV18 and TRBJ2-7; the D gene could be TRBD1 or TRBD2 (5 bases each). CDR3 length: 15 residues. Germline assignment: CDR1 KGHSH and CDR2 LQKENI. Trimming left V 3 bases short and J 0 bases short, with 12 bases between. In DNA, the CDR3 is TGTGCCAGCTCACCCCCCGTGGGGGTCTCCTACGAGCAGTACTTC. It yields the protein CASSPPVGVSYEQYF.

This clonotype was seen only a few times. V is TRBV28 and J is TRBJ1-2, with D possibly being TRBD1 (5 bases). The CDR3 sequence is 13 residues long. CDR1 and CDR2 (germline): MDHEN, SYDVKM. The ends were cut back, 3 bases at V and 4 bases at J, with 9 bases in the middle. CDR3 sequence (DNA): TGTGCCAGCAGTTTGCCGGGGACCTATGGCTACACCTTC. Translation gives CASSLPGTYGYTF.

V and J are TRBV6-2 or TRBV6-3 and TRBJ2-1; 14 nucleotides line up with TRBD2. The germline V gene has CDR1 MNHEY and CDR2 SVGEGT. The V segment lost 5 bases and the J segment 9 bases; nucleotides outside the gene matches: 6. The CDR3 has 15 residues. The CDR3 bases are TGTGCCAGCAGTCCCGGGACTAGCGGGAGAGTTGAGCAGTTCTTC. Protein sequence: CASSPGTSGRVEQFF.

This clonotype was counted at least ten times. This CDR3 is CASKSGSQTQYF. The CDR3 nucleotides read TGTGCCAGCAAGAGCGGGAGTCAGACCCAGTACTTC. This chain links TRBV6-2 or TRBV6-3 with TRBJ2-5; 8 positions match TRBD2. The ends lost 7 bases at V and 6 bases at J; junction bases unmatched: 4. This CDR3 has 12 amino acids. Germline lookup yields CDR1 MNHEY and CDR2 SVGEGT.

This clonotype was detected many times. V is TRBV20-1 and J is TRBJ1-6; no clear D gene. Trimming stripped 5 bases from V and 0 bases from J, with 14 bases between. The V gene's germline CDR1 is DFQATT and CDR2 SNEGSKA (reference sequence). The CDR3 totals 16 residues. This chain's CDR3 is CSAANRASSYNSPLHF. As DNA, the CDR3 is TGCAGTGCTGCTAACCGGGCCAGCTCCTATAATTCACCCCTCCACTTT.